This is a list of T cell receptor beta chains from one sample in a study of cytomegalovirus exposure and HLA in healthy donors. Method: immunoSEQ multiplex PCR; TCRdb's copy keeps in-frame clones and lacks some. The table lists 150,000 to 200,000 clones, nearly 80% of them singletons. Sequences were obtained from PBMCs. The receptors stem from a woman aged 40-49 years in good health and CMV-seronegative. Each CDR3 is given without its conserved first and last residue. Not every row has a clone size; where given, it reads once, few, many or a size class.

CDR3 protein: ASSPDRGALETQY
J gene: TRBJ2-5
V gene: TRBV5-1
clone size: .

CDR3 protein: ASSVGPLEGNQPQH
J gene: TRBJ1-5
V gene: TRBV9
clone size: .

CDR3 protein: ASSRNRDTEAF
J gene: TRBJ1-1
V gene: TRBV28
clone size: .

CDR3 protein: ASSSPVGRTGELF
J gene: TRBJ2-2
V gene: TRBV6-6
clone size: .

CDR3 protein: ASSRTHEAF
J gene: TRBJ1-1
V gene: TRBV7-9
clone size: .

CDR3 protein: ASSFSEAVNTEAF
J gene: TRBJ1-1
V gene: TRBV5-1
clone size: .

CDR3 protein: ASPEKGGGDTEAF
J gene: TRBJ1-1
V gene: TRBV25-1
clone size: .

CDR3 protein: ASSYRLLGYEQY
J gene: TRBJ2-7
V gene: TRBV6-1
clone size: .

CDR3 protein: ASSLGQGNEQY
J gene: TRBJ2-7
V gene: TRBV5-1
clone size: .

CDR3 protein: ASSSPAGGKYGYT
J gene: TRBJ1-2
V gene: TRBV28
clone size: .

CDR3 protein: ASSWETGNYGYT
J gene: TRBJ1-2
V gene: TRBV5-6
clone size: few

CDR3 protein: ASSIADRNGYT
J gene: TRBJ1-2
V gene: TRBV19
clone size: .

CDR3 protein: ASVASSGGEETQY
J gene: TRBJ2-5
V gene: TRBV2
clone size: .

CDR3 protein: ASSLNGGLGEQY
J gene: TRBJ2-7
V gene: TRBV5-1
clone size: .

CDR3 protein: AQRGYEQY
J gene: TRBJ2-7
V gene: TRBV21-1
clone size: once

CDR3 protein: ASSLAGEGYLGYT
J gene: TRBJ1-2
V gene: TRBV27
clone size: .

CDR3 protein: ASSYGQGLKY
J gene: TRBJ2-5
V gene: TRBV6-5
clone size: .

CDR3 protein: ASTGQLAYEQY
J gene: TRBJ2-7
V gene: TRBV2
clone size: .

CDR3 protein: ASNPRGTDYEQY
J gene: TRBJ2-7
V gene: TRBV5-6
clone size: few

CDR3 protein: ASSVEPRGSYGYT
J gene: TRBJ1-2
V gene: TRBV9
clone size: .